Listed here are 14 T cell receptor beta chains from one sample, sequenced in a study of T-cell memory formation after mild COVID-19. TCRdb ran MiXCR on the 5' RACE reads and lists one entry per CDR3 protein. Among 140,000 to 150,000 distinct CDR3 sequences, 20% to 25% were seen once, and the ten largest hold approximately 25%. The sample taken for sequencing was PBMCs or a T cell subset sorted from them (not recorded which). These TCRs come from an adult woman who had mild COVID-19 (a few samples of this study predate the infection). Cell type and time point are not known.

This clonotype turned up a few times. The chain links TRBV5-1 to TRBJ1-1; D is unresolved. The CDR3 length is 15 residues. V was pared by 0 bases and J by 0 bases, with 9 bases between. Germline loops: CDR1 SGHRS, CDR2 YFSETQ. The CDR3 nucleotides are TGCGCCAGCAGCTTGGAGGTCCCCATGAACACTGAAGCTTTCTTT. As protein: CASSLEVPMNTEAFF.

The V call is TRBV2, the J call TRBJ1-1; weak D call: TRBD1 (5 bases). This CDR3 has 12 amino acids. The germline V and J ends were trimmed by 8 bases and 7 bases, with 14 bases remaining between them. Germline V gives CDR1 SNHLY, CDR2 FYNNEI. The CDR3 sequence is CASEGMGFEAFF. CDR3 sequence (DNA): TGTGCCAGCGAGGGGATGGGGTTTGAAGCTTTCTTT. The whole variable domain, remainder taken from reference TRBV2 and TRBJ1-1, is EPEVTQTPSHQVTQMGQEVILRCVPISNHLYFYWYRQILGQKVEFLVSFYNNEISEKSEIFDDQFSVERPDGSNFTLKIRSTKLEDSAMYFCASEGMGFEAFFGQGTRLTVV.

This chain links TRBV14 with TRBJ2-1; no clear D. Per the germline V gene, CDR1 is SGHDN and CDR2 is FVKESK. This CDR3 has 12 amino acids. V gave up 4 bases and J gave up 10 bases, with 11 bases separating them. The CDR3 here is CASSLEMIEQFF. The CDR3 nucleotides read TGTGCCAGCAGCCTAGAGATGATCGAGCAGTTCTTC.

V is TRBV10-3 and J is TRBJ2-5; 13 positions agree with TRBD2. This CDR3 is built from 17 residues. Per the germline V gene, CDR1 is ENHRY and CDR2 is SYGVKD. The V and J ends lost 2 bases and 5 bases, in that order; junction bases with no gene match: 8. For the CDR3, the DNA is TGTGCCATCAGTGAGAGAGGGACTAGCGGGATCGGTGAGACCCAGTACTTC. This sequence encodes CAISERGTSGIGETQYF.

This clonotype was recorded many times. The V call is TRBV5-1, the J call TRBJ2-1; TRBD2 agrees at 10 bases. The CDR3 is 17 residues long. With V trimmed by 4 bases and J by 6 bases, 13 bases remained unmatched. Germline CDR1 reads SGHRS; CDR2 reads YFSETQ. In DNA form, the CDR3 reads TGCGCCAGCAGCCCCTCCCCAATAGCGGGGGGTTCCAATGAGCAGTTCTTC. It translates to CASSPSPIAGGSNEQFF.

This clonotype has only a few counts. The chain couples TRBV6-6 to TRBJ1-5; TRBD1 might be the D (5 bases). V was cut by 3 bases and J by 6 bases, with 15 bases left in between. Germline V CDR1 and CDR2: MNHNY, SVGAGI (reference sequence). The CDR3 runs to 15 residues. DNA of the CDR3: TGTGCCAGCAGTTATTCTCGGGGCGACCGTCAGCCCCAGCATTTT. Its protein product is CASSYSRGDRQPQHF.

In its sample, this clonotype was seen many times. The chain recombines TRBV20-1 with TRBJ1-1; 7 nucleotides align to TRBD1. This CDR3 has 14 amino acids. Germline CDR1 is DFQATT and CDR2 is SNEGSKA (reference sequence). V dropped 5 bases and J dropped 2; count of bases not matched to a gene: 8. The CDR3 spells CSAFFRGGNTEAFF. The CDR3 region has the DNA TGCAGTGCTTTCTTCAGGGGGGGAAACACTGAAGCTTTCTTT.

A few counts support this clonotype. The chain joins TRBV7-2 to TRBJ1-6; TRBD1 matches at 8 bases. The CDR3 runs 18 residues. Germline V lookup: CDR1 SGHTA, CDR2 FQGNSA. V was clipped by 2 bases and J by 0 bases; unmatched bases: 6. DNA for the CDR3: TGTGCCAGCAGCTTAAGAGGACAGGGCTACTCCTATAATTCACCCCTCCACTTT. Translating it yields CASSLRGQGYSYNSPLHF.

This chain uses TRBV9 with TRBJ2-7, with TRBD1 matching 7 bases. Germline V gene sequence: CDR1 SGDLS, CDR2 YYNGEE. V gave up 0 bases and J gave up 1 base; unmatched junction bases: 7. This CDR3 contains 16 residues. The DNA for the CDR3 is TGTGCCAGCAGCGTAGGCCCGGACAGGTCTTCCTACGAGCAGTACTTC. This encodes CASSVGPDRSSYEQYF.

This clonotype was recorded a few times. V and J are TRBV4-3 and TRBJ2-6; 8 bases fit TRBD1. The trim removed 4 bases at V and 2 bases at J, leaving 4 bases unmatched. Germline lookup yields CDR1 LGHNA and CDR2 YSLEER. The CDR3 has 16 amino acids. CDR3 bases: TGCGCCAGCAGCCGGGCAGGGGGCACTGGGGCCAACGTCCTGACTTTC. Its translation is CASSRAGGTGANVLTF.

This clonotype was counted a few times. CDR3 nucleotide sequence: TGTGCCAGTAGTTTTGACGGGGGAGGTAATGGCTACACCTTC. This sequence encodes CASSFDGGGNGYTF. The chain joins TRBV19 to TRBJ1-2; maybe TRBD1 (5 bases). From germline, CDR1 is LNHDA and CDR2 SQIVND (reference sequence). This CDR3 has 14 residues. Trimming pared 5 bases from V and 6 bases from J, leaving 16 bases between.

V usage is TRBV3-1 and J usage is TRBJ2-7; the match to TRBD1 covers 10 bases. Trimming removed 2 bases from V and 2 bases from J; junction bases left unmatched: 9. Looked up from germline, CDR1 is LGHDT and CDR2 is YNNKEL (reference sequence). This CDR3 spans 17 amino acids. In DNA, the CDR3 is TGTGCCAGCAGCCAATGGGGGCGGGACAGGGGAACCTACGAGCAGTACTTC. The encoded protein is CASSQWGRDRGTYEQYF.

This rearrangement joins TRBV24-1 to TRBJ1-5; the D gene is possibly TRBD1 (6 bases). V was trimmed by 7 bases and J by 2 bases, leaving 8 bases between them. Germline V lookup: CDR1 KGHDR, CDR2 SFDVKD. This CDR3 is 13 amino acids long. The CDR3 protein is CATRSGGNQPQHF. The CDR3 DNA reads as TGTGCCACCAGGTCAGGGGGCAATCAGCCCCAGCATTTT.

The rearrangement joins TRBV29-1 to TRBJ2-2; D remains unclear. The germline gives CDR1 SQVTM, CDR2 ANQGSEA. Deletions cut 4 bases from V and 4 bases from J, with 13 bases between. The CDR3 spans 14 residues. DNA of the CDR3: TGCAGCGTTGTGTTCCCGGTCTCCACCGGGGAGCTGTTTTTT. Residues: CSVVFPVSTGELFF.